The 7 T cell receptor beta chains in this list originate from one sample, sequenced in a study of cytomegalovirus exposure and HLA in healthy donors. The PCR employed 60 Vbeta primers together with 13 Jbeta primers. TCRdb's table, derived via immunoSEQ multiplex PCR, lists solely in-frame clones and lacks some. Among 150,000 to 200,000 clones, roughly 84% were seen once, and the ten largest hold 1.5% to 2.5%. Sequenced material: PBMCs. The receptors here all came from a man aged 18 to 29 in good health and CMV-seronegative.

The rearrangement links TRBV9 to TRBJ2-3; D might be TRBD2 (6 bases). CDR1 SGDLS and CDR2 YYNGEE come from the germline V gene. Trimming took off 7 bases at V and 6 bases at J, with 21 bases between the two ends. The CDR3 extends over 15 amino acids. CDR3 bases: TGTGCCAGCGGGGCGAGGGACTCCGACGGTGATACGCAGTATTTT. It codes for CASGARDSDGDTQYF.

J is TRBJ2-2 and V is TRBV11-2; 7 positions agree with TRBD2. The CDR3 contains 19 residues. V gave up 5 bases and J gave up 0 bases; unmatched junction bases: 15. Germline lookup yields CDR1 SGHAT and CDR2 FQNNGV. The CDR3 DNA sequence: TGTGCCAGCAGCCCGTGGGGACTAAGGATATCAGCGAACACCGGGGAGCTGTTTTTT. Translation: CASSPWGLRISANTGELFF. Combining the CDR3 with reference TRBV11-2 and TRBJ2-2 gives the whole variable domain EAGVAQSPRYKIIEKRQSVAFWCNPISGHATLYWYQQILGQGPKLLIQFQNNGVVDDSQLPKDRFSAERLKGVDSTLKIQPAKLEDSAVYLCASSPWGLRISANTGELFFGEGSRLTVL.

J is TRBJ1-1 and V is TRBV5-1; 7 bases map to TRBD1. The CDR3 is 12 residues long. The germline V gene has CDR1 SGHRS and CDR2 YFSETQ. V lost 3 bases, J lost 8 bases, and 4 bases stayed unmatched. The CDR3 DNA reads as TGCGCCAGCAGCTCAGGACAGGCAGAAGCTTTCTTT. This codes for CASSSGQAEAFF. The full variable domain, with the rest looked up from reference TRBV5-1 and TRBJ1-1, is KAGVTQTPRYLIKTRGQQVTLSCSPISGHRSVSWYQQTPGQGLQFLFEYFSETQRNKGNFPGRFSGRQFSNSRSEMNVSTLELGDSALYLCASSSGQAEAFFGQGTRLTVV.

This chain joins TRBV6-5 and TRBJ2-1; 7 bases are a match to TRBD1. Germline V lookup: CDR1 MNHEY, CDR2 SVGAGI. This CDR3 has 15 residues. J lost 1 base, V lost 4 bases, and 4 bases had no gene match. The CDR3 sequence: CASSFPGQSYNEQFF. In nucleotides, the CDR3 is TGTGCCAGCAGTTTCCCGGGACAGTCCTACAATGAGCAGTTCTTC.

The V gene is TRBV7-2, the J gene TRBJ2-5, with TRBD2 identical over 11 bases. J lost 2 bases, V lost 5 bases, and 7 bases had no gene match. CDR3 length: 16 residues. Germline V gene data show CDR1 as SGHTA and CDR2 as FQGNSA. CDR3 protein: CASSPLAGGAQETQYF. The CDR3, as DNA: TGTGCCAGCAGCCCCCTAGCGGGGGGTGCTCAAGAGACCCAGTACTTC. Looking up the rest from reference TRBV7-2 and TRBJ2-5 gives the full variable domain: GAGVSQSPSNKVTEKGKDVELRCDPISGHTALYWYRQSLGQGLEFLIYFQGNSAPDKSGLPSDRFSAERTGGSVSTLTIQRTQQEDSAVYLCASSPLAGGAQETQYFGPGTRLLVL.

The V gene is TRBV29-1, the J gene TRBJ1-2, with D uncertain. From germline, CDR1 is SQVTM and CDR2 ANQGSEA. The V end lost 4 bases, the J end lost 4 bases, and 13 bases lay between the germline ends. The CDR3 has 13 residues. CDR3 region: CSVVEGTGYGYTF. For the CDR3, the DNA is TGCAGCGTTGTCGAGGGAACGGGCTATGGCTACACCTTC. The whole variable domain, filled in from reference TRBV29-1 and TRBJ1-2, reads SAVISQKPSRDICQRGTSLTIQCQVDSQVTMMFWYRQQPGQSLTLIATANQGSEATYESGFVIDKFPISRPNLTFSTLTVSNMSPEDSSIYLCSVVEGTGYGYTFGSGTRLTVV.

The rearrangement uses TRBV7-8 and TRBJ1-5, with 7 bases aligning to TRBD1. Looked up from germline, CDR1 is SGHVS and CDR2 is FQNEAQ. With 6 bases clipped from V and 0 bases from J, the junction kept 5 bases outside the gene matches. The CDR3 has 15 amino acids. The CDR3 DNA follows: TGTGCCAGCAGTTCACAGGGGAATAGCAATCAGCCCCAGCATTTT. This sequence encodes CASSSQGNSNQPQHF.